This T cell receptor (beta chain) was found in a study of cytomegalovirus exposure and HLA in healthy donors. Whole-study results and caveats: Versus the approximately 700-donor mean, an Asian-associated ancestry cluster reportedly showed fewer N-insertions in a later analysis.

Concerning this clone: The target antigen is unknown.

PCR used 60 Vbeta primers and 13 Jbeta primers. The assay was immunoSEQ multiplex PCR, and TCRdb's table has in-frame clones only and misses some. This sample has some 150,000 clones, with roughly 80% found just once. The sequencing input was PBMCs. This TCR was sampled from a woman aged 45-59 years in good health and CMV-seronegative.

CDR3 sequence: CASSLEDPGLAVYNEQFF. CDR3 sequence (DNA): TGTGCCAGCAGCCTAGAAGATCCGGGACTAGCAGTCTACAATGAGCAGTTCTTC. The rearrangement uses TRBV7-6 and TRBJ2-1; 9 bases line up with TRBD2. CDR1 is SGHVS and CDR2 is FNYEAQ in the germline V gene. V shed 5 bases, J shed 3 bases, and the junction held 14 bases outside the gene matches. There are 18 residues in the CDR3.